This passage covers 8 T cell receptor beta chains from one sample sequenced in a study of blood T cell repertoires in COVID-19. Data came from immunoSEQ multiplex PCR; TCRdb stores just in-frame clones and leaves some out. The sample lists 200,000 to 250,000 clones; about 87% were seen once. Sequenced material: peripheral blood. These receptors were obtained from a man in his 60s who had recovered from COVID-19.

The DNA of the CDR3 is TGTGCCAGCAGCTTGGCCGATGGACAGACGGGGGGTGAGCAGTTCTTC. It specifies CASSLADGQTGGEQFF. The chain uses TRBV5-4 and TRBJ2-1, with D maybe TRBD2 (7 bases). V was pared by 0 bases and J by 9 bases, with 19 bases between. Germline V CDR1 and CDR2: SGHNT, YYREEE (reference sequence). CDR3 size: 16 residues. Full variable domain (outside the CDR3, taken from reference TRBV5-4 and TRBJ2-1): ETGVTQSPTHLIKTRGQQVTLRCSSQSGHNTVSWYQQALGQGPQFIFQYYREEENGRGNFPPRFSGLQFPNYSSELNVNALELDDSALYLCASSLADGQTGGEQFFGPGTRLTVL.

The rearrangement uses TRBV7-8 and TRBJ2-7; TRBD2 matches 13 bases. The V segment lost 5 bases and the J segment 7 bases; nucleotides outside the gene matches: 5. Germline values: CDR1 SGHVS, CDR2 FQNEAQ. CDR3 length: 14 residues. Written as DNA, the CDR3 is TGTGCCAGCAGCCTAGGGACTAGCGGGACTGAGCAGTACTTC. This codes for CASSLGTSGTEQYF.

As DNA, the CDR3 is TGTGCCAGCAGCCTGGACAGGGCGCGGAACACTGAAGCTTTCTTT. Translation: CASSLDRARNTEAFF. The rearrangement links TRBV5-4 to TRBJ1-1, with 8 positions matching TRBD1. Germline V lookup: CDR1 SGHNT, CDR2 YYREEE (reference sequence). This CDR3 spans 15 amino acids. Trimming removed 4 bases from V and 1 base from J; junction bases left unmatched: 6.

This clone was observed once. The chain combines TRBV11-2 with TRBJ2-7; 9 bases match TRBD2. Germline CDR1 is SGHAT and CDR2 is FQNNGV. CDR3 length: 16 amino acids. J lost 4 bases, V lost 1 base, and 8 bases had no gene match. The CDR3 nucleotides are TGTGCCAGCAGCTTAGTGGTTTCGCGGGAGGGATACGAGCAGTACTTC. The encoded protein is CASSLVVSREGYEQYF. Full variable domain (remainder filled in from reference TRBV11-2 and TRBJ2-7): EAGVAQSPRYKIIEKRQSVAFWCNPISGHATLYWYQQILGQGPKLLIQFQNNGVVDDSQLPKDRFSAERLKGVDSTLKIQPAKLEDSAVYLCASSLVVSREGYEQYFGPGTRLTVT.

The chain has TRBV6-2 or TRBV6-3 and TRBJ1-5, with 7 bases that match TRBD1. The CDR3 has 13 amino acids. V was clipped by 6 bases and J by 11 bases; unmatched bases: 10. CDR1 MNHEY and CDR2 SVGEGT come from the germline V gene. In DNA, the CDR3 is TGTGCCAGCAGCAAAGCGACAGGGTCTTCCCAGCATTTT. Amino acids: CASSKATGSSQHF.

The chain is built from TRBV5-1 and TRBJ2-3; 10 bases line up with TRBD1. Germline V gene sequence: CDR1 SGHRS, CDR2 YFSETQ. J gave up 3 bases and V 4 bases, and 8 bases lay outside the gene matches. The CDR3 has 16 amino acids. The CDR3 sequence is CASSPGGGQGTDTQYF. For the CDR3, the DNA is TGCGCCAGCAGCCCCGGGGGGGGACAGGGGACAGATACGCAGTATTTT.

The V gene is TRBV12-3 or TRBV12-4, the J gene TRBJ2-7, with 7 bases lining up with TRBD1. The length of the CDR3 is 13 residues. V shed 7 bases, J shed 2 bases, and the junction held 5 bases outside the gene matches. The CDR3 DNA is TGTGCCAGCATTAGGACAGGAGCCTACGAGCAGTACTTC. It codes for CASIRTGAYEQYF.

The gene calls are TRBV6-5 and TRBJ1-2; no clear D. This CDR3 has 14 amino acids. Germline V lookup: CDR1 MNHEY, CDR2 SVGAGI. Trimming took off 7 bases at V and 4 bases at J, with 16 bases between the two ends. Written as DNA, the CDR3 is TGTGCCAGCACTGGGCCTTATCCAATCTATGGCTACACCTTC. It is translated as CASTGPYPIYGYTF.